The sequence of this T cell receptor beta chain was determined in a study of blood T cells in healthy people across ages. Study outcomes and limitations: The CMV status of each donor remained undetermined, and this could have confounded shifts in expanded clonotypes. A conclusive naive versus antigen-experienced comparison was prevented by the unsorted PBMCs.

Trimming took 6 bases from V and 6 from J; bases not matched to a gene: 2. Germline V gene data show CDR1 as MNHEY and CDR2 as SVGAGI. The CDR3 is made up of 14 amino acids. Notes on this clonotype: Its target is not known.

With a J-beta primer mix and a sample-barcoded 5' primer, a second PCR ran about 6 to 11 cycles. TCRdb reprocessed the 5' RACE reads with MiXCR, giving one entry per CDR3 protein. The sample holds around 500,000 distinct CDR3 sequences, roughly 43% seen once. The chain combines TRBV6-5 with TRBJ2-1; 13 bases match TRBD2. The sequenced sample was blood. This receptor was obtained from a man at least 80 years old in good health. The chain's CDR3 is CASRRTSGGNEQFF. For the CDR3, the DNA is TGTGCCAGCAGACGGACTAGCGGGGGCAATGAGCAGTTCTTC.